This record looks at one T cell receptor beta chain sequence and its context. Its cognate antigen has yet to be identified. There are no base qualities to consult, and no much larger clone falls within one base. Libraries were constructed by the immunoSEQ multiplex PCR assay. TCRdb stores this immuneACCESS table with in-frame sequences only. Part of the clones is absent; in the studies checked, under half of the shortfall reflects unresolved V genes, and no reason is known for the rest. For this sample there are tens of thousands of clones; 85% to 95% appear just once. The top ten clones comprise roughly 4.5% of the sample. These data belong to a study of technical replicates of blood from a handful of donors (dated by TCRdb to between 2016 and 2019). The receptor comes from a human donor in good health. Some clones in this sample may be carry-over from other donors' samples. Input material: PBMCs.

In nucleotides, the sequence is TGTGCCAGCAGGGACAGGGCCGCCTACAATGAGCAGTTCTTC. It encodes CASRDRAAYNEQFF. Rearrangement joined TRBV2 to TRBJ2-1; 8 central bases correspond to TRBD1. Per the germline V gene, SNHLY is the CDR1 and FYNNEI is the CDR2. The CDR3, from cysteine to phenylalanine, totals 14 residues. Left in the record is the CDR3 DNA by itself, 42 bases read in frame from the first base. V lost 6 bases and J lost 2 bases, and the count of bases not matched to a germline gene is 3.